The 24 T cell receptor beta chains reported below all come from one sample, sequenced in a study of immune cell composition in non-small cell lung cancer. The normal lung sample lay at least 3 cm, and maximally far, from the tumour. Assay used: immunoSEQ multiplex PCR; TCRdb lists only in-frame clones, some missing. The sample comprises around 6,400 clones, about 74% of which are singletons, and 6.3% rests with the top ten. The sequenced material came from non-adjacent lung tissue. The receptors here all came from a human donor with non-small cell lung cancer.

The chain joins TRBV5-6 to TRBJ2-1; TRBD2 agrees at 14 bases. The CDR3 is 16 residues long. Per germline, CDR1 SGHDT and CDR2 YYEEEE. The V segment lost 9 bases and the J segment 9 bases; nucleotides outside the gene matches: 14. This CDR3 is CATLLMTSGRAGEQFF. The CDR3 DNA reads TGTGCCACGCTACTGATGACTAGCGGGAGGGCGGGTGAGCAGTTCTTC.

V and J are TRBV10-3 and TRBJ2-1; 12 bases fit TRBD2. V trimming: 6 bases; J trimming: 5 bases; junction bases outside the gene matches: 5. This CDR3 spans 15 amino acids. Looked up from germline, CDR1 is ENHRY and CDR2 is SYGVKD. The CDR3 sequence is CAIRPWTSGDNEQFF. CDR3 DNA sequence: TGTGCCATCAGACCCTGGACTAGCGGGGACAATGAGCAGTTCTTC.

The CDR3 coding sequence is TGCGCCAGCAGCTTGGGACAGGGGTTTGAAAAACTGTTTTTT. Its protein product is CASSLGQGFEKLFF. The chain links TRBV5-1 to TRBJ1-4; TRBD1 aligns across 8 bases. CDR3 length: 14 amino acids. Germline lookup yields CDR1 SGHRS and CDR2 YFSETQ. V shed 0 bases and J 7 bases; nucleotides not matched to a gene: 2.

This sequence joins TRBV29-1 and TRBJ1-5, with D tentatively TRBD1 (6 bases). This CDR3 spans 14 amino acids. V was shortened by 4 bases and J by 4 bases, with 14 bases between the two germline ends. Germline CDR1 SQVTM, CDR2 ANQGSEA. The CDR3 reads CSVATGGQNQPQHF. DNA for the CDR3: TGCAGCGTTGCGACAGGAGGTCAAAATCAGCCCCAGCATTTT. Together with reference TRBV29-1 and TRBJ1-5, the CDR3 gives the full variable domain: SAVISQKPSRDICQRGTSLTIQCQVDSQVTMMFWYRQQPGQSLTLIATANQGSEATYESGFVIDKFPISRPNLTFSTLTVSNMSPEDSSIYLCSVATGGQNQPQHFGDGTRLSIL.

V usage is TRBV11-2 and J usage is TRBJ2-2; unclear D gene. Trimming pared 1 base from V and 1 base from J, leaving 4 bases between. Germline CDR1 and CDR2: SGHAT and FQNNGV. The CDR3 is 14 residues long. The CDR3 protein is CASSLARNTGELFF. The CDR3 nucleotides read TGTGCCAGCAGCTTAGCCCGGAACACCGGGGAGCTGTTTTTT. Full variable domain (outside the CDR3, taken from reference TRBV11-2 and TRBJ2-2): EAGVAQSPRYKIIEKRQSVAFWCNPISGHATLYWYQQILGQGPKLLIQFQNNGVVDDSQLPKDRFSAERLKGVDSTLKIQPAKLEDSAVYLCASSLARNTGELFFGEGSRLTVL.

This clone was seen a few times. V is TRBV6-1 and J is TRBJ2-3; 8 bases match TRBD1. V lost 1 base and J lost 2; bases outside the gene matches: 2. The CDR3 is 15 residues long. Germline assignment: CDR1 MNHNS and CDR2 SASEGT. As DNA, the CDR3 is TGTGCCAGCAGTGAAGGGACAGGGCACACAGATACGCAGTATTTT. Its protein is CASSEGTGHTDTQYF.

V gene TRBV12-5 combines with J gene TRBJ2-2, with D hard to call. Germline V gene lookup returns CDR1 LGHNT and CDR2 FRNRAP. V was shortened by 0 bases and J by 0 bases, with 8 bases between the two germline ends. The CDR3 consists of 16 residues. The CDR3 region is CASGLVTGPNTGELFF. The CDR3, as DNA: TGTGCTAGTGGTTTGGTAACGGGTCCGAACACCGGGGAGCTGTTTTTT.

The table lists this clone with a count of one. The rearrangement links TRBV6-1 to TRBJ2-5; possible D gene TRBD1, 6 bases. Germline V CDR1 and CDR2: MNHNS, SASEGT. The CDR3 length is 13 residues. Deletions cut 7 bases from V and 2 bases from J, with 11 bases between. The CDR3 reads CASIRDTQETQYF. CDR3 DNA: TGTGCCAGCATTAGGGACACACAAGAGACCCAGTACTTC.

The CDR3 spells CASSLDRSDTQYF. CDR3 DNA sequence: TGTGCCAGCAGCTTAGATCGGAGCGATACGCAGTATTTT. The chain carries TRBV11-2 and TRBJ2-3; D is unclear. CDR3 length: 13 amino acids. Per germline, CDR1 SGHAT and CDR2 FQNNGV. V lost 0 bases and J 6 bases, leaving 7 bases between the germline ends.

Written as DNA, the CDR3 is TGTGCCAGCACCCACGCGGGTGGGTACAATGAGCAGTTCTTC. It encodes CASTHAGGYNEQFF. The chain uses TRBV27 and TRBJ2-1, with TRBD2 as a possible D gene (5 bases). V shed 7 bases and J shed 4 bases, with 14 bases lying between them. The germline V gene encodes CDR1 MNHEY and CDR2 SMNVEV (reference sequence). There are 14 residues in the CDR3.

This chain connects TRBV12-5 to TRBJ1-5; D call uncertain. V was pared by 6 bases and J by 3 bases, with 9 bases between. The CDR3 spans 13 residues. Germline CDR1 reads LGHNT; CDR2 reads FRNRAP. The CDR3 region has the DNA TGTGCTAGTGGCCAAGAGTCCAATCAGCCCCAGCATTTT. Protein sequence: CASGQESNQPQHF.

This chain connects TRBV29-1 to TRBJ2-5; 7 bases match TRBD1. Germline CDR1 and CDR2: SQVTM and ANQGSEA. The CDR3 runs 12 residues. The CDR3 nucleotides read TGCACCTATACAGGGGACCAAGAGACCCAGTACTTC. It encodes CTYTGDQETQYF.

J is TRBJ2-7 and V is TRBV28; tentative D call: TRBD2 (6 bases). V lost 3 bases, J lost 0 bases, and 12 bases lay in between. CDR1 is MDHEN, CDR2 SYDVKM, per germline. This CDR3 has 15 amino acids. Here the CDR3 reads CASSFAGLNSYEQYF. As DNA, the CDR3 is TGTGCCAGCAGTTTCGCGGGACTCAACTCCTACGAGCAGTACTTC.

The chain employs TRBV5-1 and TRBJ2-7; 8 bases match TRBD1. Looked up from germline, CDR1 is SGHRS and CDR2 is YFSETQ. The CDR3 covers 14 residues. Trimming took 3 bases from V and 5 from J; bases not matched to a gene: 7. The CDR3 protein is CASSYGQGSHEQYF. DNA for the CDR3: TGCGCCAGCAGCTACGGACAGGGTTCCCACGAGCAGTACTTC.

This clone was detected only a few times. The chain joins TRBV5-1 to TRBJ2-5; D is uncertain. V was clipped by 0 bases and J by 5 bases, with 14 bases between them. CDR1 is SGHRS and CDR2 is YFSETQ in the germline V gene. The CDR3 sequence is 15 residues long. The CDR3 nucleotides read TGCGCCAGCAGCTTGGGGCAGCCATCGAGGGAGACCCAGTACTTC. Translating gives CASSLGQPSRETQYF.

The rearrangement links TRBV6-1 to TRBJ2-3; no clear D gene. The CDR3 has 12 residues. Germline V lookup: CDR1 MNHNS, CDR2 SASEGT. V gave up 2 bases and J gave up 7 bases, with 7 bases separating them. The CDR3 coding sequence is TGTGCCAGCAGTGAACAGGATTATACGCAGTATTTT. Translation gives CASSEQDYTQYF.

The V and J genes are TRBV5-1 and TRBJ1-4; D remains unclear. The CDR3 length is 15 residues. Trimming removed 0 bases at V and 7 bases at J, with 13 bases between. The V gene's germline CDR1 is SGHRS and CDR2 YFSETQ. CDR3 amino acids: CASSLGAGEGEKLFF. In DNA, the CDR3 is TGCGCCAGCAGCTTGGGCGCCGGGGAGGGTGAAAAACTGTTTTTT.

The chain employs TRBV10-3 and TRBJ2-3; a weak D match, TRBD2 (6 bases). The CDR3 is 14 amino acids. The V gene's germline CDR1 is ENHRY and CDR2 SYGVKD. V was clipped by 6 bases and J by 2 bases, with 12 bases between them. The CDR3 nucleotides read TGTGCCATCAGAGCCAGCGGGCCCACAGATACGCAGTATTTT. Translated: CAIRASGPTDTQYF.

This clone is deemed medium-sized. This sequence joins TRBV15 and TRBJ2-7; D uncertain. The CDR3 consists of 12 residues. Germline assignment: CDR1 LNHNV and CDR2 YYDKDF (reference sequence). Trimming took off 0 bases at V and 3 bases at J, with 3 bases between the two ends. Here the CDR3 DNA reads TGTGCCACCAGCAGAGATTACTACGAGCAGTACTTC. Residues: CATSRDYYEQYF.

The chain couples TRBV6-1 to TRBJ1-2; 7 nucleotides align to TRBD1. The junction had 7 bases not matched to a gene; V was cut back by 2 bases and J by 4 bases. The germline V gene encodes CDR1 MNHNS and CDR2 SASEGT. The CDR3 extends over 15 amino acids. The CDR3 sequence: CASSELGGGGYGYTF. CDR3 DNA sequence: TGTGCCAGCAGTGAACTAGGAGGGGGCGGCTATGGCTACACCTTC.

The chain recombines TRBV7-2 with TRBJ2-7, with D tentatively TRBD2 (7 bases). Trimming removed 1 base at V and 2 bases at J, with 12 bases between. The germline CDR1 and CDR2 sequences are SGHTA and FQGNSA. The CDR3 runs to 15 residues. The CDR3 coding sequence is TGTGCCAGCAGCTTAGAAGGGGGGGGCACCTACGAGCAGTACTTC. Its protein is CASSLEGGGTYEQYF.

This chain uses TRBV2 with TRBJ2-3; possible D gene TRBD2, 5 bases. The V and J ends lost 2 bases and 0 bases respectively, with 9 bases between them. This CDR3 is 15 amino acids long. From germline, CDR1 is SNHLY and CDR2 FYNNEI. In DNA, the CDR3 is TGTGCCAGCAGTGAACTCGGCGGGAGCACAGATACGCAGTATTTT. Its translation is CASSELGGSTDTQYF.

The chain couples TRBV18 to TRBJ2-7, with TRBD1 identical over 7 bases. Trimming at V came to 5 bases and at J to 3 bases, leaving 4 bases not matched to a gene. CDR3 length: 13 amino acids. Germline V gene lookup returns CDR1 KGHSH and CDR2 LQKENI. The CDR3 sequence is CASSFDRVYEQYF. CDR3 bases: TGTGCCAGCTCATTCGACAGGGTCTACGAGCAGTACTTC.

Comments on this clone: One end of the junction is discordant with germline, which a read error may explain. This chain joins TRBV7-7 and TRBJ2-7; the match to TRBD2 covers 9 bases. CDR1 SSHAT and CDR2 FNYEAQ come from the germline V gene (reference sequence). This CDR3 spans 14 amino acids. The CDR3 sequence: CASSIAAGGYEQYF. CDR3 in DNA: TGTGCTAGCAGCATCGCAGCGGGAGGTTACGAGCAGTACTTC. Based on the CDR3 plus reference TRBV7-7 and TRBJ2-7, the full variable domain is GAGVSQSPRYKVTKRGQDVTLRCDPISSHATLYWYQQALGQGPEFLTYFNYEAQPDKSGLPSDRFSAERPEGSISTLTIQRTEQRDSAMYRCASSIAAGGYEQYFGPGTRLTVT.